This TCR beta chain was profiled in a study of CD8 T cells in ankylosing spondylitis. The CDR3 totals 13 residues. With 4 bases removed from V and 8 bases from J, the gap between germline ends came to 13 bases. Germline CDR1 SGHRS, CDR2 YFSETQ. The table lists this clonotype with many counts. One entry per CDR3 protein, called by TCRdb with MiXCR from the 5' RACE reads. The table includes over 100,000 distinct CDR3 sequences, 6% to 8.5% detected once. Sequenced input: blood, either unsorted or a sorted T cell fraction (not recorded which). This rearrangement joins TRBV5-1 to TRBJ2-1, with a possible D match to TRBD1 (5 bases). The receptor was isolated from a male donor with ankylosing spondylitis or in good health (not recorded which). The CDR3: CASSLTESHEQFF. CDR3 bases: TGCGCCAGCAGCCTGACAGAATCCCATGAGCAGTTCTTC.